Given below is one TCR beta chain in context. Its antigen is unknown. Extracted RNA was reverse transcribed, and the resulting cDNA served as sequencing template. Libraries were prepared by immunoSEQ multiplex PCR; TCRdb keeps only in-frame clonotypes and omits some of them. The table includes 65,000 to 95,000 clones, roughly 51% detected once. These data originate in a study of CD8+ T cells in alopecia areata. Study-level points and caveats: It was lesional scalp, especially alopecia totalis/universalis, that showed higher clonality than normal scalp.

The V end was cut by 5 bases, the J end by 4 bases, with 8 bases between. Germline loops: CDR1 LNHDA, CDR2 SQIVND (reference sequence). The CDR3 extends over 12 amino acids. Lesional scalp tissue (obtained by punch biopsy) and peripheral blood were collected from alopecia areata patients. The sequencing sample was made of NKG2D-high CD8+ T cells sorted from blood. This clonotype was obtained from a human donor with alopecia areata. This chain uses TRBV19 with TRBJ1-1, with D uncertain. Here the CDR3 reads CASSPSGTEAFF. In DNA, the CDR3 is TGTGCCAGTAGTCCTTCGGGCACTGAAGCTTTCTTT.